A selection of T cell receptor beta chains follows, all from one sample in a study of cytomegalovirus exposure and HLA in healthy donors. Assay used: immunoSEQ multiplex PCR; TCRdb lists only in-frame clones, some missing. The table includes about 140,000 clones, about 83% detected once. The sample taken for sequencing was PBMCs. Receptors were obtained from a woman under 40 in good health and CMV-seronegative. Each CDR3 is given with its conserved first and last residue. D genes are given only for firm matches. Expanded clones get a size class; other rows say once, few or many, or leave the size out.

>.|TRBJ2-1|TRBV19|.
CASSISNNEQFF
TGTGCCAGTAGTATTTCCAATAATGAGCAGTTCTTC
>.|TRBJ2-6|TRBV18|TRBD2
CASSPYSLAGGSGANVLTF
TGTGCCAGCTCACCTTACTCGTTAGCGGGGGGCTCTGGGGCCAACGTCCTGACTTTC
>.|TRBJ2-3|TRBV9|.
CASSVAGLTDTQYF
TGTGCCAGCAGCGTAGCTGGCTTAACAGATACGCAGTATTTT
>.|TRBJ1-5|TRBV4-2|.
CASSQDWGGAQPQHF
TGTGCCAGCAGCCAAGACTGGGGTGGGGCTCAGCCCCAGCATTTT
>.|TRBJ1-2|TRBV28|TRBD1
CASRPGDRENYGYTF
TGTGCCAGCAGACCCGGGGACAGGGAGAACTATGGCTACACCTTC
>.|TRBJ2-5|TRBV2|.
CASSELEGETQYF
TGTGCCAGCAGTGAGCTGGAGGGGGAGACCCAGTACTTC
>.|TRBJ1-1|TRBV5-4|.
CASSSGTTNPAFF
TGTGCCAGCAGTTCCGGGACAACAAATCCGGCTTTCTTT
>.|TRBJ1-1|TRBV19|TRBD1
CASSTGRTGGTEAFF
TGTGCCAGTAGTACCGGGAGGACAGGGGGCACTGAAGCTTTCTTT
>.|TRBJ2-4|TRBV4-1|.
CASSQDRVQYF
TGCGCCAGCAGCCAAGACAGGGTTCAGTACTTC
>.|TRBJ2-1|TRBV25-1|TRBD2
CASSDVAGGNHEQFF
TGTGCCAGCAGTGATGTCGCGGGGGGTAACCATGAGCAGTTCTTC
>.|TRBJ1-1|TRBV10-3|.
CAIRYQQGATEAFF
TGTGCCATCAGATATCAACAGGGAGCCACTGAAGCTTTCTTT
>few|TRBJ2-2|TRBV4-2|.
CASSQVVTGELFF
TGTGCCAGCAGCCAAGTCGTCACCGGGGAGCTGTTTTTT
>.|TRBJ1-1|TRBV7-8|.
CASSFLDSLTSEAFF
TGTGCCAGCAGCTTTCTGGACAGTTTAACTTCTGAAGCTTTCTTT
>once|TRBJ2-5|TRBV5-1|TRBD2
CASSLPLAGGEYQETQYF
TGCGCCAGCAGCTTGCCACTAGCGGGGGGCGAGTACCAAGAGACCCAGTACTTC
>.|TRBJ1-2|TRBV5-6|.
CASSSLDTVYGYTF
TGTGCCAGCAGCTCCCTGGACACCGTCTATGGCTACACCTTC
>.|TRBJ1-2|TRBV2|TRBD1
CASSAQGARLGYGYTF
TGTGCCAGCAGTGCGCAGGGGGCGAGGTTAGGCTATGGCTACACCTTC
>once|TRBJ2-1|TRBV7-7|TRBD2
CASSPGPVGGNEQFF
TGTGCCAGCAGCCCGGGTCCGGTCGGGGGGAATGAGCAGTTCTTC
>.|TRBJ1-1|TRBV5-5|TRBD1
CASSLLDRGGTEAFF
TGTGCCAGCAGCTTACTCGACAGGGGAGGGACTGAAGCTTTCTTT
>.|TRBJ1-1|TRBV28|TRBD1
CASSSPSGTGGRDTEAFF
TGTGCCAGCAGTTCCCCATCCGGGACAGGGGGCCGGGACACTGAAGCTTTCTTT
>.|TRBJ1-6|TRBV18|.
CASSPAAGVDSPLHF
TGTGCCAGCTCACCCGCGGCGGGGGTCGATTCACCCCTCCACTTT
>.|TRBJ2-3|TRBV5-1|.
CASSLGEVGLTTDTQYF
TGCGCCAGCAGCTTAGGCGAGGTCGGACTTACCACAGATACGCAGTATTTT
>once|TRBJ2-3|TRBV30|.
CAWSPRGGADTQYF
TGTGCCTGGAGTCCTAGGGGGGGTGCAGATACGCAGTATTTT
>.|TRBJ1-5|TRBV28|TRBD1
CASSSGQGLNQPQHF
TGTGCCAGCAGTTCGGGACAGGGGCTTAATCAGCCCCAGCATTTT
>.|TRBJ2-1|TRBV6-6|TRBD1
CASRRQGYNEQFF
TGTGCCAGCAGGCGACAGGGATACAATGAGCAGTTCTTC
>.|TRBJ1-1|TRBV4-1|TRBD1
CASRTLGQGPEAFF
TGCGCCAGCCGTACTCTTGGACAGGGCCCTGAAGCTTTCTTT
>once|TRBJ2-2|TRBV2|TRBD2
CASRRRVPLAGGNTGELFF
TGTGCCAGCAGACGCCGGGTACCACTAGCGGGGGGGAACACCGGGGAGCTGTTTTTT
>many|TRBJ1-1|TRBV11-2|.
CASSLVGGEAFF
TGTGCCAGCAGCTTAGTTGGGGGGGAAGCTTTCTTT
>few|TRBJ1-2|TRBV4-1|TRBD1
CASSPGTVFSGYTF
TGCGCCAGCAGCCCCGGGACAGTCTTCTCTGGCTACACCTTC
>.|TRBJ2-7|TRBV5-6|TRBD1
CASSLAGTGRVSYEQYF
TGTGCCAGCAGCTTGGCCGGGACAGGGCGAGTATCCTACGAGCAGTACTTC